Below, 25 T cell receptor beta chains from the same sample are listed, as sequenced in a study of blood T cells in healthy people across ages. Next came a second PCR, run for roughly 6 to 11 cycles, which used a sample-barcoded 5' primer along with a J-beta primer mix. MiXCR, run by TCRdb on the 5' RACE reads, gives a single entry per CDR3 protein. Here the sample spans approximately 760,000 distinct CDR3 sequences, around a quarter being singletons. Another study also made use of these data, one on T cells of mothers and their children.

Sequenced material: blood. All receptors come from a boy aged 5-17 years in good health.

The CDR3, as DNA: TGCGCCAGCAGCCCTCAAACCGGGACTAGCGGGAGGGGTGAGCAGTTCTTC. Translation: CASSPQTGTSGRGEQFF. The V call is TRBV4-1, the J call TRBJ2-1; 16 bases match TRBD2. The CDR3 has 17 residues. Germline values: CDR1 MGHRA, CDR2 YSYEKL. V shed 4 bases, J shed 9 bases, and the junction held 9 bases outside the gene matches.

CDR3: CASSAMWGSGNYNEQFF. The CDR3 DNA reads TGTGCCAGCAGCGCAATGTGGGGTAGCGGAAACTACAATGAGCAGTTCTTC. J is TRBJ2-1 and V is TRBV28; a weak D match, TRBD2 (6 bases). Trimming removed 6 bases at V and 3 bases at J, with 21 bases between. CDR3 length: 17 amino acids. Germline V lookup: CDR1 MDHEN, CDR2 SYDVKM. The whole variable domain, remainder taken from reference TRBV28 and TRBJ2-1, is DVKVTQSSRYLVKRTGEKVFLECVQDMDHENMFWYRQDPGLGLRLIYFSYDVKMKEKGDIPEGYSVSREKKERFSLILESASTNQTSMYLCASSAMWGSGNYNEQFFGPGTRLTVL.

The chain is built from TRBV28 and TRBJ2-7, with 9 bases aligning to TRBD2. V dropped 2 bases and J dropped 5; count of bases not matched to a gene: 7. Per the germline V gene, CDR1 is MDHEN and CDR2 is SYDVKM. The CDR3 contains 15 residues. The CDR3 loop is CASSLPREGPNEQYF. CDR3 sequence (DNA): TGTGCCAGCAGTTTACCGCGGGAGGGCCCGAACGAGCAGTACTTC.

This clonotype appeared a few times. The chain employs TRBV25-1 and TRBJ2-1; tentatively, D is TRBD2 (5 bases). CDR1 MGHDK and CDR2 SYGVNS come from the germline V gene. V was pared by 3 bases and J by 8 bases, with 14 bases between. CDR3 length equals 14 residues. In nucleotides, the CDR3 is TGTGCCAGCAGTGAGGCGGGCCTATCTGATGAGCAGTTCTTC. Protein product: CASSEAGLSDEQFF.

This sequence joins TRBV6-1 and TRBJ1-1, with 10 bases matching TRBD1. There are 15 residues in the CDR3. Germline assignment: CDR1 MNHNS and CDR2 SASEGT. V lost 10 bases to trimming and J lost 2 bases; unmatched junction nucleotides: 10. DNA of the CDR3: TGTGCCATCACCTTCCGGGACAGGGGCAACACTGAAGCTTTCTTT. Protein sequence: CAITFRDRGNTEAFF.

The chain uses TRBV6-6 and TRBJ1-4, with D unclear. From germline, CDR1 is MNHNY and CDR2 SVGAGI (reference sequence). The CDR3 length is 14 residues. The V end was cut by 8 bases, the J end by 4 bases, with 14 bases between. The CDR3 DNA is TGTGCCAGCCGAAGGTCAGATTATAATGAAAAACTGTTTTTT. As protein: CASRRSDYNEKLFF.

This clonotype was observed a handful of times. The chain recombines TRBV28 with TRBJ2-5; 13 bases match TRBD2. The DNA matches TRBJ2-1 better at its end, which makes the J call doubtful. Looked up from germline, CDR1 is MDHEN and CDR2 is SYDVKM. The CDR3 totals 15 residues. The CDR3 spells CASTLRTSGSHEQFF. In DNA, the CDR3 is TGTGCCAGCACCCTGCGGACTAGCGGGAGCCATGAGCAGTTCTTC.

This clonotype was detected a few times. This rearrangement joins TRBV20-1 to TRBJ2-3; TRBD2 is a possible D gene (6 bases). CDR3 length: 13 amino acids. Trimming pared 4 bases from V and 0 bases from J, leaving 8 bases between. Germline CDR1 is DFQATT and CDR2 is SNEGSKA (reference sequence). The CDR3 here is CSATGGSTDTQYF. CDR3 in DNA: TGCAGTGCTACCGGAGGGAGCACAGATACGCAGTATTTT.

This clonotype has only a few counts. The chain employs TRBV25-1 and TRBJ2-7; 7 bases are a match to TRBD1. The germline V gene encodes CDR1 MGHDK and CDR2 SYGVNS. After removal of 10 bases from V and 3 bases from J, the junction contained 3 bases not matched to a gene. The CDR3 spans 11 residues. The CDR3 sequence: CATWDSYEQYF. In DNA, the CDR3 is TGTGCCACCTGGGACAGCTACGAGCAGTACTTC.

The rearrangement joins TRBV9 to TRBJ1-1; 8 positions agree with TRBD1. CDR3 length: 16 residues. Germline CDR1 reads SGDLS; CDR2 reads YYNGEE. Trimming cost V 4 bases and J 1 base; bases outside gene matches: 9. CDR3 sequence reads: CASSRGAGTGNTEAFF. CDR3 in DNA: TGTGCCAGCAGCCGGGGAGCCGGGACAGGGAACACTGAAGCTTTCTTT.

The chain links TRBV29-1 to TRBJ2-2, with TRBD1 matching 12 bases. V was pared by 4 bases and J by 2 bases, with 2 bases of the junction left unmatched. Germline CDR1 is SQVTM and CDR2 is ANQGSEA. CDR3 length equals 15 residues. CDR3 bases: TGCAGCGTTGGGGGACAGGGGGCCAACACCGGGGAGCTGTTTTTT. Translating it yields CSVGGQGANTGELFF.

In this sample, this clonotype turned up a few times. The V gene is TRBV4-3, the J gene TRBJ2-2; 7 nucleotides agree with TRBD1. The CDR3 length is 16 residues. Germline V gene lookup returns CDR1 LGHNA and CDR2 YSLEER. The ends lost 0 bases at V and 5 bases at J; junction bases unmatched: 6. The CDR3 loop is CASSQDLGTETGELFF. In DNA form, the CDR3 reads TGCGCCAGCAGCCAAGATCTCGGGACAGAAACCGGGGAGCTGTTTTTT.

This clonotype has more than one count but fewer than ten. V and J are TRBV6-2 or TRBV6-3 and TRBJ2-5, with D unclear. CDR1 and CDR2 (germline): MNHEY, SVGEGT. Trimming took 6 bases from V and 1 from J, leaving 12 bases between them. CDR3 size: 14 residues. CDR3 protein: CASRLGYPQETQYF. The CDR3 DNA follows: TGTGCCAGCAGACTGGGATACCCCCAAGAGACCCAGTACTTC.

V gene TRBV10-3 combines with J gene TRBJ2-5; TRBD1 is a possible D gene (7 bases). The assigned J gene may be wrong: the sequence end matches TRBJ2-7 better. The length of the CDR3 is 13 residues. Per the germline V gene, CDR1 is ENHRY and CDR2 is SYGVKD. CDR3 amino acids: CAIKLEGADEQYF. Here the CDR3 DNA reads TGTGCCATCAAATTGGAGGGGGCGGACGAGCAGTACTTC.

The rearrangement links TRBV7-2 to TRBJ1-3; no firm D call. V gave up 1 base and J gave up 6 bases, with 10 bases separating them. Looked up from germline, CDR1 is SGHTA and CDR2 is FQGNSA. This CDR3 has 14 amino acids. The CDR3 DNA follows: TGTGCCAGCAGCTTAGGTTTTAGTGAAAACACCATATATTTT. Its translation is CASSLGFSENTIYF.

In this sample, this clonotype turned up a few times. This chain uses TRBV7-2 with TRBJ2-3, with D perhaps assigned TRBD1 or TRBD2 (5 bases each). Germline assignment: CDR1 SGHTA and CDR2 FQGNSA. The V end was cut by 6 bases, the J end by 2 bases, with 15 bases between. This CDR3 contains 15 residues. CDR3 bases: TGTGCCAGCAGTACGGGGCAGGGCCCCACAGATACGCAGTATTTT. Translation: CASSTGQGPTDTQYF.

There are a few counts of this clonotype. For the CDR3, the DNA is TGTGCCAGCAGCTTGGTCAGGGCAGCACTCTCTGGGGCCAACGTCCTGACTTTC. This codes for CASSLVRAALSGANVLTF. The gene calls are TRBV5-8 and TRBJ2-6, with D tentatively TRBD1 (5 bases). V lost 0 bases to trimming and J lost 0 bases, with 13 bases between them. The germline CDR1 and CDR2 sequences are SGHTS and YDEGEE. This CDR3 has 18 amino acids.

Points on this clonotype: At one end the junction does not follow the germline gene, possibly because of a read error. The chain employs TRBV29-1 and TRBJ2-6; perhaps D is TRBD1 or TRBD2 (5 bases each). The germline CDR1 and CDR2 sequences are SQVTM and ANQGSEA. The CDR3 is 15 amino acids. The CDR3 DNA reads as TGCAGCGCCGAAGTGAGGGGCTCTGGGGCCAACGTCCCGACTTTC. This gives the protein CSAEVRGSGANVPTF.

In its sample, this clonotype was seen a few times. The J gene is TRBJ1-6, the V gene TRBV14, with 7 bases lining up with TRBD1. The trim removed 1 base at V and 8 bases at J, leaving 5 bases unmatched. Germline CDR1 SGHDN, CDR2 FVKESK. CDR3 length: 15 amino acids. Here the CDR3 DNA reads TGTGCCAGCAGCCAAGGGCTACAGGGGTATTCACCCCTCCACTTT. Translated, it gives CASSQGLQGYSPLHF.

The DNA of the CDR3 is TGCGCCAGCAGCATCCATACAGGGGCCCAAGAAAAACTGTTTTTT. Its protein product is CASSIHTGAQEKLFF. This sequence joins TRBV4-1 and TRBJ1-4; the match to TRBD1 covers 7 bases. CDR1 and CDR2 (germline): MGHRA, YSYEKL. The V segment lost 5 bases and the J segment 8 bases; nucleotides outside the gene matches: 11. This CDR3 is built from 15 residues.

The rearrangement links TRBV7-9 to TRBJ1-4; no clear D. V was shortened by 4 bases and J by 6 bases, with 12 bases between the two germline ends. The V gene's germline CDR1 is SEHNR and CDR2 FQNEAQ (reference sequence). This CDR3 is built from 14 residues. CDR3 amino acids: CASSSSETDEKLFF. In DNA, the CDR3 is TGTGCCAGCAGCTCGTCCGAGACGGATGAAAAACTGTTTTTT.

The chain uses TRBV12-3 or TRBV12-4 and TRBJ2-7; 7 bases agree with TRBD1. The V and J ends lost 4 bases and 1 base, in that order; junction bases with no gene match: 7. The CDR3 has 15 amino acids. The CDR3 loop is CASSSRGSVSYEQYF. DNA for the CDR3: TGTGCCAGCAGTTCCAGGGGGTCCGTTTCCTACGAGCAGTACTTC.

This rearrangement joins TRBV9 to TRBJ2-5; D gene unclear. The DNA end is more similar to TRBJ2-7, so the J call may be wrong. The CDR3 is made up of 14 amino acids. Germline CDR1 reads SGDLS; CDR2 reads YYNGEE. In nucleotides, the CDR3 is TGTGCCAGCAGCCCCTCGGCCCCGGAGTACGAGCAGTACTTC. It translates to CASSPSAPEYEQYF.

This clonotype was seen more than once but under ten times. The chain combines TRBV13 with TRBJ2-1; 7 bases agree with TRBD1. J was trimmed by 0 bases and V by 4 bases; bases with no gene match: 3. The CDR3 totals 15 residues. Germline CDR1 and CDR2: PRHDT and FYEKMQ (reference sequence). The CDR3 loop reads CASSSRGSSYNEQFF. CDR3 nucleotide sequence: TGTGCCAGCAGCTCCAGGGGGTCCTCCTACAATGAGCAGTTCTTC.

The table lists this clonotype with a few counts. The V call is TRBV7-7, the J call TRBJ2-3; TRBD2 matches at 7 bases. The germline CDR1 and CDR2 sequences are SSHAT and FNYEAQ (reference sequence). This CDR3 contains 14 residues. Written as DNA, the CDR3 is TGTGCTAGCTCGGCATTGAGGAGCGGGAATACGCAGTATTTT. Residues: CASSALRSGNTQYF.